This TCR beta chain was captured in a study of identical twins. This clonotype was counted ten times or more. The antigen is unknown. Via MiXCR, TCRdb re-called the 5' RACE reads, giving one row per CDR3 protein. The data show hundreds of thousands of distinct CDR3 sequences, roughly 9.7% seen once. There are 14 residues in the CDR3. Trimming pared 2 bases from V and 6 bases from J, leaving 13 bases between. Germline V gene lookup returns CDR1 MNHEY and CDR2 SVGAGI. General study points: Beta out-of-frame twin sharing showed a weaker excess.

These records were also assigned to another study, of yellow fever vaccine responses in identical twins.

The receptor's source is a woman younger than 35 in good health. The V and J genes are TRBV6-5 and TRBJ1-1; no definite D call. The sequenced sample was CD8+ T cells sorted from blood. Here the CDR3 DNA reads TGTGCCAGCAGTTACACCCCGTTGGGCTCTGAAGCTTTCTTT. Protein sequence: CASSYTPLGSEAFF.